This TCR beta chain was captured by sequencing in a study of blood T cell repertoires in COVID-19. Overall study context: Sites in the United States, Italy and Spain provided acute and convalescent COVID-19 samples.

TCRdb's table, derived via immunoSEQ multiplex PCR, lists solely in-frame clones and lacks some. Of some 490,000 clones listed, around 85% are singletons. The study recruited people aged roughly 18 to 95 years across approximately 25 US areas. CDR1 is GTSNPN and CDR2 is SVGIG in the germline V gene (reference sequence). V lost 5 bases to trimming and J lost 7 bases, with 10 bases between them. This CDR3 contains 11 residues. Material: PBMCs or T cells enriched from blood (not recorded which). This chain uses TRBV30 with TRBJ2-3, with D perhaps matching TRBD2 (5 bases). This TCR was sampled from an older woman who had recovered from COVID-19. The CDR3 loop is CAWERAYTQYF. In DNA form, the CDR3 reads TGTGCCTGGGAGAGGGCCTATACGCAGTATTTT.